This is a list of T cell receptor beta chains from one sample in a study of CD8+CD57+ T cells in acquired aplastic anemia. TCRdb independently ran MiXCR on the reads; one entry per CDR3 protein. Of 400,000 to 500,000 distinct CDR3 sequences in the sample, about two thirds are singletons; the top ten hold under 4.5%. Sample: sorted CD4+, CD8+, or CD8+CD57+ T cells (not recorded which) from PBMCs. These receptors all come from a human donor in good health, serving as a control. Each CDR3 is given with its conserved first and last residue. Fields, in order: CDR3 DNA, CDR3 protein, J gene, V gene, clone size, D gene. A D gene is named only where the DNA matches it firmly. Not every row has a clone size; where given, it reads once, few, many or a size class.

CDR3nt: TGTGCCAGCAGCGTAGCACTACCTCCACAGATACGCATCTTT
CDR3aa: CASSVALPPQIRIF
j_gene: TRBJ1-1
v_gene: TRBV9
abundance: -
d_gene: -

CDR3nt: TGTGCCTGCCAGACTGTCTCCTACAATGAGCAGTTCTTC
CDR3aa: CACQTVSYNEQFF
j_gene: TRBJ2-1
v_gene: TRBV30
abundance: -
d_gene: -

CDR3nt: TGTGCCAGCAGCTTCGCTGCACGGAACACCGGGGAGCTGTTTTTT
CDR3aa: CASSFAARNTGELFF
j_gene: TRBJ2-2
v_gene: TRBV7-3
abundance: -
d_gene: -

CDR3nt: TGTGCCAGCTCACCACCGTACCGGCCAGAGACCCAGTACTTC
CDR3aa: CASSPPYRPETQYF
j_gene: TRBJ2-5
v_gene: TRBV18
abundance: many
d_gene: -

CDR3nt: TGTGCCAGCAGCTTTTCAGACCGAGAACTGTTTTTT
CDR3aa: CASSFSDRELFF
j_gene: TRBJ1-4
v_gene: TRBV5-5
abundance: many
d_gene: -

CDR3nt: TGCGCCAGCAGTGAGTCGGGGGCAGGGGTCCGCTATGGCTACACCTTC
CDR3aa: CASSESGAGVRYGYTF
j_gene: TRBJ1-2
v_gene: TRBV10-2
abundance: -
d_gene: -

CDR3nt: TGTGCCAGCAGCTTAGATCCTTCCACGCGGTCACCCCTCCACTTT
CDR3aa: CASSLDPSTRSPLHF
j_gene: TRBJ1-6
v_gene: TRBV9
abundance: -
d_gene: -

CDR3nt: TGTGCCAGCAGCCGGGGAGAGGGGGGGCAACCTGAGCAGTTT
CDR3aa: CASSRGEGGQPEQF
j_gene: TRBJ1-6
v_gene: TRBV7-2
abundance: -
d_gene: -

CDR3nt: TGTGCCAGCTGCTCCCCTCGGGGGGAAAAACTGTTTTTT
CDR3aa: CASCSPRGEKLFF
j_gene: TRBJ1-4
v_gene: TRBV5-1
abundance: -
d_gene: -

CDR3nt: TGCGCCAGCATTGACGGGGTGCTTAACTATGGCTACACCTTC
CDR3aa: CASIDGVLNYGYTF
j_gene: TRBJ1-2
v_gene: TRBV10-2
abundance: once
d_gene: -

CDR3nt: TGTGCCAGCAGCGTACTAACCGGGACAGGGTCCTACGAGCAGTACTTC
CDR3aa: CASSVLTGTGSYEQYF
j_gene: TRBJ2-7
v_gene: TRBV9
abundance: few
d_gene: TRBD1

CDR3nt: TGCGCCAGCAGCCAAGACGTTTACAGGGGGCGAGAAGCTTTCTTT
CDR3aa: CASSQDVYRGREAFF
j_gene: TRBJ1-1
v_gene: TRBV4-3
abundance: many
d_gene: TRBD1

CDR3nt: TGTGCCAGCAGTTCTTACAGGGCTGGGGCCAACGTCCTGACTTTC
CDR3aa: CASSSYRAGANVLTF
j_gene: TRBJ2-6
v_gene: TRBV5-6
abundance: -
d_gene: -

CDR3nt: TGTGCCAGCAGCAGAGATAGGGCTAAATATGGCTATCCGCTCGAGCATTTT
CDR3aa: CASSRDRAKYGYPLEHF
j_gene: TRBJ1-5
v_gene: TRBV2
abundance: -
d_gene: -

CDR3nt: TGCAGCGCTACACGATTGCTCCAAAACTTCTTT
CDR3aa: CSATRLLQNFF
j_gene: TRBJ1-1
v_gene: TRBV20-1
abundance: -
d_gene: -

CDR3nt: TGTGCCAGTAATGGGGAGGGGGGAGCCAAAAACATTCAGTACTTC
CDR3aa: CASNGEGGAKNIQYF
j_gene: TRBJ2-4
v_gene: TRBV19
abundance: many
d_gene: -

CDR3nt: TGTGCCAGCAGTGGCGGGGGCAAGGGGGTCAAAAACGAGCAGTACTTC
CDR3aa: CASSGGGKGVKNEQYF
j_gene: TRBJ2-7
v_gene: TRBV25-1
abundance: -
d_gene: -

CDR3nt: TGTGCCAGCAGTTCCACCGGGACTAGCGTGCAGGAGACCCAGTACTTC
CDR3aa: CASSSTGTSVQETQYF
j_gene: TRBJ2-5
v_gene: TRBV5-4
abundance: -
d_gene: TRBD2